These 4 T cell receptor beta chains were all obtained from the same sample, sequenced in a study of OX40 agonist ivuxolimab in advanced cancers. TCRdb keeps only in-frame clones here, not all; method: immunoSEQ multiplex PCR. The repertoire consists of around 81,000 clones, with 88% occurring once and the leading ten covering roughly 0.98%. The sequenced sample was CD4+ or CD8+ T cells sorted from blood, obtained in a trial of the OX40 agonist ivuxolimab. The receptors shown here come from an adult with an advanced solid tumor such as melanoma, head and neck, liver or kidney cancer.

V usage is TRBV5-1 and J usage is TRBJ2-3; D possibly corresponds to TRBD2 (5 bases). This CDR3 has 16 residues. V gave up 4 bases and J gave up 1 base, with 16 bases separating them. Germline CDR1 is SGHRS and CDR2 is YFSETQ. The CDR3 here is CASSPREGSGTDTQYF. DNA for the CDR3: TGCGCCAGCAGCCCCCGGGAAGGTTCTGGCACAGATACGCAGTATTTT.

The chain combines TRBV11-3 with TRBJ1-2, with 7 bases lining up with TRBD1. Germline assignment: CDR1 SGHNT and CDR2 YENEEA. Unmatched junction bases numbered 21, after V lost 4 bases and J lost 4 bases. The CDR3 runs 19 residues. As DNA, the CDR3 is TGTGCCAGCAGCTCCGAGGGACAGCCGGGACAGCTCAGTAGCTATGGCTACACCTTC. Amino acid sequence: CASSSEGQPGQLSSYGYTF.

Turning to this clone: At one end, the junction sequence differs from germline, possibly due to a read error. The gene calls are TRBV28 and TRBJ2-7; perhaps TRBD1 as D (5 bases). The CDR3 runs to 13 residues. CDR1 MDHEN and CDR2 SYDVKM come from the germline V gene. This CDR3 reads CASSLQGSHEQYF. The CDR3 DNA reads as TGTGCCAGCAGTTTGCAGGGCTCCCACGAGCAGTACTTC.

The chain has TRBV25-1 and TRBJ2-3; D not certain. Trimming removed 5 bases at V and 6 bases at J, with 12 bases between. The germline V gene has CDR1 MGHDK and CDR2 SYGVNS. The CDR3 loop spans 13 amino acids. This CDR3 is CASSRPPGDTQYF. Written as DNA, the CDR3 is TGTGCCAGCAGTAGACCGCCGGGTGATACGCAGTATTTT.